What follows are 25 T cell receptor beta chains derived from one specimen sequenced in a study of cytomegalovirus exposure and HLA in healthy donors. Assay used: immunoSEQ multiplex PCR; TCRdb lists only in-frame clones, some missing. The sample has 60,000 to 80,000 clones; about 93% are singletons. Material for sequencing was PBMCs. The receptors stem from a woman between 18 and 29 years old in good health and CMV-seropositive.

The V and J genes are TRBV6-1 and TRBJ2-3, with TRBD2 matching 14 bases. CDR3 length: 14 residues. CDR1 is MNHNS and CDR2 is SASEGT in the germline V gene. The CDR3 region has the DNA TGTGGACTAGCGGGGGGGCGGGGCACAGATACGCAGTATTTT. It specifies CGLAGGRGTDTQYF.

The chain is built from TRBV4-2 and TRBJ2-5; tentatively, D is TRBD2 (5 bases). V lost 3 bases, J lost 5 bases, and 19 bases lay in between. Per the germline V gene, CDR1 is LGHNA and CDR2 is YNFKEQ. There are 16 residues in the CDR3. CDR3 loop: CASSQVASPVRETQYF. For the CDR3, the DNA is TGTGCCAGCAGCCAGGTAGCGTCCCCGGTCCGGGAGACCCAGTACTTC.

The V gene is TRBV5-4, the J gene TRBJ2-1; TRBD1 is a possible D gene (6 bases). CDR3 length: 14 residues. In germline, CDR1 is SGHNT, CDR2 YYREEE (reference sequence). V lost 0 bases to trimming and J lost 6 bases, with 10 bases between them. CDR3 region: CASSLDRAVNEQFF. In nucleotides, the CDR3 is TGTGCCAGCAGCTTGGACAGGGCGGTCAATGAGCAGTTCTTC.

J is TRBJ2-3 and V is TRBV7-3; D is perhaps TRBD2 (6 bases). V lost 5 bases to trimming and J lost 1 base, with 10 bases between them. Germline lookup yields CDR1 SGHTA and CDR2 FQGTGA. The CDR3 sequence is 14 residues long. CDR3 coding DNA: TGTGCCAGCAGCCCGAGGAGGGGCACAGATACGCAGTATTTT. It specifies CASSPRRGTDTQYF.

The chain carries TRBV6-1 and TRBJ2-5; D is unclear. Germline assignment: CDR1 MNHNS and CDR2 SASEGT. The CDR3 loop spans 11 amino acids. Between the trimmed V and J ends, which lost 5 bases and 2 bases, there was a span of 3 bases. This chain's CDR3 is CASSPQETQYF. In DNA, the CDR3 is TGTGCCAGCAGTCCACAAGAGACCCAGTACTTC.

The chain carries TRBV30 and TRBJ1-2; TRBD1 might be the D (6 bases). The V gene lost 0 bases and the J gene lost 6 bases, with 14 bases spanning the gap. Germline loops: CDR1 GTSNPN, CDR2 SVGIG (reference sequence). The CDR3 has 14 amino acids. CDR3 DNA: TGTGCCTGGAGTGTACCCGCCTGGACAGATGGCTACACCTTC. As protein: CAWSVPAWTDGYTF.

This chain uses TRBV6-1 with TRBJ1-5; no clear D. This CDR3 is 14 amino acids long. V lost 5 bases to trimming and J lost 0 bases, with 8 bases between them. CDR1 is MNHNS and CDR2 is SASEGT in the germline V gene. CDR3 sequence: CASSSQYSNQPQHF. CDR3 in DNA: TGTGCCAGCAGTTCTCAGTATAGCAATCAGCCCCAGCATTTT.

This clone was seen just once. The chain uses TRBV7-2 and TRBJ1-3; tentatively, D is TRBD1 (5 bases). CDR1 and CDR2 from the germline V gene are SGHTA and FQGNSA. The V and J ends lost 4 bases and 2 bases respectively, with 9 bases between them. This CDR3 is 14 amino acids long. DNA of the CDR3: TGTGCCAGCAGCTCCGGGGGGGCTGGAAACACCATATATTTT. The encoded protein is CASSSGGAGNTIYF.

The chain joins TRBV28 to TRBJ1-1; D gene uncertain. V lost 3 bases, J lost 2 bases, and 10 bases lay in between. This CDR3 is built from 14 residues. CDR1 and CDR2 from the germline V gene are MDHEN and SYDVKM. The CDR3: CASSLLTFNTEAFF. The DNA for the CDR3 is TGTGCCAGCAGTTTGCTTACATTTAACACTGAAGCTTTCTTT.

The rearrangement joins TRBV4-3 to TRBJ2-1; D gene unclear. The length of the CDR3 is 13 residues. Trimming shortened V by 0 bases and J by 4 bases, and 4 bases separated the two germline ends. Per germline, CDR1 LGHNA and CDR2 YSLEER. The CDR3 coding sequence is TGCGCCAGCAGCCAAGAGCGGTACAATGAGCAGTTCTTC. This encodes CASSQERYNEQFF.

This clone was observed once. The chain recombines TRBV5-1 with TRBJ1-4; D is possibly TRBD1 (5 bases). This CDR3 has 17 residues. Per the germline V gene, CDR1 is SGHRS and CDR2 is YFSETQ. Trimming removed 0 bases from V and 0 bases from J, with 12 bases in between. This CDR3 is CASSLESGLTTNEKLFF. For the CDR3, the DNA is TGCGCCAGCAGCTTGGAATCAGGGCTAACAACTAATGAAAAACTGTTTTTT. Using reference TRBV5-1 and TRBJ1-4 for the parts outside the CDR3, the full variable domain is KAGVTQTPRYLIKTRGQQVTLSCSPISGHRSVSWYQQTPGQGLQFLFEYFSETQRNKGNFPGRFSGRQFSNSRSEMNVSTLELGDSALYLCASSLESGLTTNEKLFFGSGTQLSVL.

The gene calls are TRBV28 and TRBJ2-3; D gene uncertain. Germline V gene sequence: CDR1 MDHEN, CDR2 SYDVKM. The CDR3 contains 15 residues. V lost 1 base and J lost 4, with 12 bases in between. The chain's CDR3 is CASSLSLSNADTQYF. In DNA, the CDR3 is TGTGCCAGCAGTTTATCTCTTAGCAACGCAGATACGCAGTATTTT. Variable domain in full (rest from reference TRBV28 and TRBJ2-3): DVKVTQSSRYLVKRTGEKVFLECVQDMDHENMFWYRQDPGLGLRLIYFSYDVKMKEKGDIPEGYSVSREKKERFSLILESASTNQTSMYLCASSLSLSNADTQYFGPGTRLTVL.

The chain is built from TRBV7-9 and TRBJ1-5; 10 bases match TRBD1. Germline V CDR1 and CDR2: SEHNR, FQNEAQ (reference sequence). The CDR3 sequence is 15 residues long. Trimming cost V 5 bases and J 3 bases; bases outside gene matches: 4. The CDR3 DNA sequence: TGTGCCAGCAGCCCGGGACAGGGGTACAATCAGCCCCAGCATTTT. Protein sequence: CASSPGQGYNQPQHF.

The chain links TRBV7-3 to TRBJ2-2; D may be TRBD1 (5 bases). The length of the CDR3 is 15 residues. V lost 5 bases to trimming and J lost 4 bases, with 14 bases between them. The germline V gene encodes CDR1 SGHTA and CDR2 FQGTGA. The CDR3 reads CASSPRGEATGELFF. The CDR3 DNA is TGTGCCAGCAGCCCTAGGGGCGAAGCCACCGGGGAGCTGTTTTTT.

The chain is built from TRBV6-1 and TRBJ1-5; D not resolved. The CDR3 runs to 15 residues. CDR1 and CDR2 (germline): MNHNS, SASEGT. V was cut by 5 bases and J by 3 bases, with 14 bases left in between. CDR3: CASSINLYFNQPQHF. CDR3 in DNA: TGTGCCAGCAGTATTAACCTTTACTTCAATCAGCCCCAGCATTTT.

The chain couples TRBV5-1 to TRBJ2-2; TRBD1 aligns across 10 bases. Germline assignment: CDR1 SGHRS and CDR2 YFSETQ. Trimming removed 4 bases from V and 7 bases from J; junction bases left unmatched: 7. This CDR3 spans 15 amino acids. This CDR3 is CASSPGTGVGGELFF. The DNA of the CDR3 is TGCGCCAGCAGCCCCGGGACAGGGGTTGGCGGGGAGCTGTTTTTT.

CDR3 region: CASTWGGSGANVLTF. The CDR3 DNA follows: TGCGCCAGCACCTGGGGGGGCTCTGGGGCCAACGTCCTGACTTTC. V and J are TRBV5-1 and TRBJ2-6, with TRBD2 matching over 7 bases. The CDR3 runs 15 residues. The V segment lost 6 bases and the J segment 0 bases; nucleotides outside the gene matches: 3. CDR1 and CDR2 from the germline V gene are SGHRS and YFSETQ.

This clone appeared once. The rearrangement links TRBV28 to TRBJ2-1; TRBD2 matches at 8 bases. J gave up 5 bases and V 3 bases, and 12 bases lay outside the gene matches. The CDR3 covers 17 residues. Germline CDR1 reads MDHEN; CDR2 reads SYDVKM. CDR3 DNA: TGTGCCAGCAGTTTCCCCCCACTGGGCGGGAGGAACAATGAGCAGTTCTTC. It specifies CASSFPPLGGRNNEQFF.

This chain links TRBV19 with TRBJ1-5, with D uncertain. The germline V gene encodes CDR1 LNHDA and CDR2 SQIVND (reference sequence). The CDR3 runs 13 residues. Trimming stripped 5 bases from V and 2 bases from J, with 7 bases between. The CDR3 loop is CASSSRGNQPQHF. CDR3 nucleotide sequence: TGTGCCAGTAGTTCCCGGGGCAATCAGCCCCAGCATTTT.

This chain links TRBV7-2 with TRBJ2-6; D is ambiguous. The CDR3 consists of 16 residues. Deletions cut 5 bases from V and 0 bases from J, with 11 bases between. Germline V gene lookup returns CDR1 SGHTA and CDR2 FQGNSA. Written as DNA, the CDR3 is TGTGCCAGCAGCCCGCGAGCTAACTCTGGGGCCAACGTCCTGACTTTC. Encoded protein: CASSPRANSGANVLTF. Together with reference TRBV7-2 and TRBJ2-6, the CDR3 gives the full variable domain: GAGVSQSPSNKVTEKGKDVELRCDPISGHTALYWYRQSLGQGLEFLIYFQGNSAPDKSGLPSDRFSAERTGGSVSTLTIQRTQQEDSAVYLCASSPRANSGANVLTFGAGSRLTVL.

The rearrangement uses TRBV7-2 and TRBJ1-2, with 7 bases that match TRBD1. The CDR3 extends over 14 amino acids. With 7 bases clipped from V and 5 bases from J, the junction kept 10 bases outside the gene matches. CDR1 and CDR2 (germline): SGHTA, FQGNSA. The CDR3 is CASNLSRDRYGYTF. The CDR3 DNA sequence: TGTGCCAGCAACCTATCGCGGGACAGATATGGCTACACCTTC.

CDR3: CASSQSKDRGLYGYTF. CDR3 coding DNA: TGCGCCAGCAGTCAAAGTAAGGACAGGGGCCTTTATGGCTACACCTTC. The chain joins TRBV23-1 to TRBJ1-2; 9 nucleotides align to TRBD1. TRBV23-1 belongs to the ORF category, with a function that is uncertain. The length of the CDR3 is 16 residues. The trim removed 2 bases at V and 5 bases at J, leaving 9 bases unmatched.

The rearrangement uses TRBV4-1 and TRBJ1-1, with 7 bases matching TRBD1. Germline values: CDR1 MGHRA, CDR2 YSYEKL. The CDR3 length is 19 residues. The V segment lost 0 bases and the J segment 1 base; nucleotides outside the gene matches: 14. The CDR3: CASSQEPVFWTGTNTEAFF. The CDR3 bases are TGCGCCAGCAGCCAAGAACCTGTCTTCTGGACAGGAACGAACACTGAAGCTTTCTTT.

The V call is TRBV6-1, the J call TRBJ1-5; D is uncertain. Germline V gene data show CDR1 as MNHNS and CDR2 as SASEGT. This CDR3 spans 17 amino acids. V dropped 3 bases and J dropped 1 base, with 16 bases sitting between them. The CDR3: CASSELKGGESNQPQHF. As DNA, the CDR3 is TGTGCCAGCAGTGAGTTAAAGGGTGGGGAGAGCAATCAGCCCCAGCATTTT.

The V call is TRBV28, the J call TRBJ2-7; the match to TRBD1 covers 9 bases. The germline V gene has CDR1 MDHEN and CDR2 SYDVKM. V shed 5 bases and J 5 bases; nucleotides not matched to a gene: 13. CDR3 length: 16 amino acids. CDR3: CASSTSGDRVWDEQYF. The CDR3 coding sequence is TGTGCCAGCAGTACCTCCGGGGACAGGGTATGGGACGAGCAGTACTTC.